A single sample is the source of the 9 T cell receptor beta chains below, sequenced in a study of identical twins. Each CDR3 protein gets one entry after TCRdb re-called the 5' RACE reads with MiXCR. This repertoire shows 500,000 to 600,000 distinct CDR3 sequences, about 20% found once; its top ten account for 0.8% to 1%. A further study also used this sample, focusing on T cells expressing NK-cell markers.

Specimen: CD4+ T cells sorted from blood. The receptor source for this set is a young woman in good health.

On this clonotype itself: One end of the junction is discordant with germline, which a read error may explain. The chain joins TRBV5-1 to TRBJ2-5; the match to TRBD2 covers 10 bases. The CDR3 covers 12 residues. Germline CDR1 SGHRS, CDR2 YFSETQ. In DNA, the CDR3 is TGTGCCAGCGGGAGGGGGGGAGAGACCCAGTACTTC. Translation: CASGRGGETQYF.

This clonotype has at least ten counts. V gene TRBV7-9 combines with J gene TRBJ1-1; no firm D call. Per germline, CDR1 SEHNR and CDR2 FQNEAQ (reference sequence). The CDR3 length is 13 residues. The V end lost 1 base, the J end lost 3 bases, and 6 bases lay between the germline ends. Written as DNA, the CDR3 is TGTGCCAGCAGCTTAGTCGAGGACACTGAAGCTTTCTTT. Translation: CASSLVEDTEAFF.

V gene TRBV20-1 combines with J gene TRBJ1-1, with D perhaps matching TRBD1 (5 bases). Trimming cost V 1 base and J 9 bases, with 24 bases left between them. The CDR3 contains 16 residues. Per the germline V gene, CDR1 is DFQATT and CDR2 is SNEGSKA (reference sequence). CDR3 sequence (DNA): TGCAGTGCTAGAGTCGTAGTGGACGGTGGGACCTATAAAGCTTTCTTT. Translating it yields CSARVVVDGGTYKAFF.

CDR3 in amino acids: CASSAAGTGDQETQYF. The CDR3, as DNA: TGTGCCAGCAGTGCTGCCGGGACAGGGGACCAAGAGACCCAGTACTTC. This sequence joins TRBV25-1 and TRBJ2-5; TRBD1 matches 10 bases. There are 16 residues in the CDR3. J lost 0 bases, V lost 4 bases, and 5 bases had no gene match. Per germline, CDR1 MGHDK and CDR2 SYGVNS.

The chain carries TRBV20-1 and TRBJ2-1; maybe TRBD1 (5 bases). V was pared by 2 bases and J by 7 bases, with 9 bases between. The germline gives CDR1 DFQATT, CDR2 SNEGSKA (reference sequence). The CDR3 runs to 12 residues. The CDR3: CSARNQGNEQFF. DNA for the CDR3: TGCAGTGCTAGAAATCAGGGAAATGAGCAGTTCTTC.

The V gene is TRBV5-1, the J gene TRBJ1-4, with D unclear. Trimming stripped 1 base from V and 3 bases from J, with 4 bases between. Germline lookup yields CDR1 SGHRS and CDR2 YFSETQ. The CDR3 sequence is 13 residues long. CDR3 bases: TGCGCCAGCAGCTTGTCCCCTAATGAAAAACTGTTTTTT. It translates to CASSLSPNEKLFF.

The CDR3 is CASSFGTASYEQYF. The CDR3 bases are TGTGCCAGCAGCTTTGGGACTGCATCCTACGAGCAGTACTTC. J is TRBJ2-7 and V is TRBV5-4; perhaps TRBD2 as D (6 bases). Germline CDR1 SGHNT, CDR2 YYREEE (reference sequence). V dropped 2 bases and J dropped 1 base, with 10 bases sitting between them. The CDR3 extends over 14 amino acids.

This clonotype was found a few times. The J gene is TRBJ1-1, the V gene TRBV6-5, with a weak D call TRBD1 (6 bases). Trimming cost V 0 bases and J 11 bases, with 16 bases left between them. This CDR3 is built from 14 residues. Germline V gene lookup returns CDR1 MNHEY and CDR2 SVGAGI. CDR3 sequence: CASSYSEHTGSAFF. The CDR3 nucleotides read TGTGCCAGCAGTTACTCGGAACACACAGGGTCGGCTTTCTTT.

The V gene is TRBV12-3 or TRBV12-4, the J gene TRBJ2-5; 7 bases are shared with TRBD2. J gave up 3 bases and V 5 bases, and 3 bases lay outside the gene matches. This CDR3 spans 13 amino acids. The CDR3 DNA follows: TGTGCCAGCAGTGAAGCGGGAAAAGAGACCCAGTACTTC. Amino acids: CASSEAGKETQYF.